Below are 22 T cell receptor beta chains sequenced from a single sample in a study of shared clonotypes between healthy human individuals. The protocol was immunoSEQ multiplex PCR, while the TCRdb copy is restricted to in-frame clones and leaves out a portion. The sample yields fewer than 700,000 clones, 85% to 95% seen once. In the naive CD8 group, cells lacked CD45RO and were positively selected for CCR7, so terminally differentiated effector memory CD45RA+ cells were left out. Sequencing was performed on naive CD8+ T cells sorted from blood. The receptors shown here come from a woman in her thirties in good health.

In this sample, this clone turned up once. The chain carries TRBV19 and TRBJ1-5, with TRBD1 matching over 8 bases. The CDR3 has 15 amino acids. V dropped 8 bases and J dropped 0; count of bases not matched to a gene: 6. Per the germline V gene, CDR1 is LNHDA and CDR2 is SQIVND (reference sequence). The CDR3 DNA reads as TGTGCCAGTGGGACAGGAGAATATAGCAATCAGCCCCAGCATTTT. As protein: CASGTGEYSNQPQHF.

The chain is built from TRBV11-2 and TRBJ2-7; TRBD2 matches at 10 bases. The CDR3 loop spans 16 amino acids. The germline V gene has CDR1 SGHAT and CDR2 FQNNGV. Unmatched junction bases numbered 12, after V lost 7 bases and J lost 3 bases. CDR3 loop: CASNFLAGAPLYEQYF. The CDR3 DNA reads TGTGCCAGCAACTTCCTAGCGGGAGCCCCCCTCTACGAGCAGTACTTC. Looking up the rest from reference TRBV11-2 and TRBJ2-7 gives the full variable domain: EAGVAQSPRYKIIEKRQSVAFWCNPISGHATLYWYQQILGQGPKLLIQFQNNGVVDDSQLPKDRFSAERLKGVDSTLKIQPAKLEDSAVYLCASNFLAGAPLYEQYFGPGTRLTVT.

The chain is built from TRBV10-1 and TRBJ2-7; D perhaps matches TRBD2 (5 bases). The CDR3 runs 14 residues. Germline CDR1 WNHNN, CDR2 SYGVQD (reference sequence). Deletions cut 0 bases from V and 6 bases from J, with 12 bases between. CDR3 sequence reads: CASSESWGAFEQYF. The CDR3 region has the DNA TGCGCCAGCAGTGAGTCGTGGGGAGCCTTCGAGCAGTACTTC.

V gene TRBV28 combines with J gene TRBJ1-5; D may be TRBD1 (5 bases). The CDR3 spans 15 residues. The V end was cut by 7 bases, the J end by 3 bases, with 16 bases between. From germline, CDR1 is MDHEN and CDR2 SYDVKM. CDR3 in amino acids: CASTLSGGVNQPQHF. The CDR3 DNA is TGTGCCAGCACCCTAAGCGGGGGAGTCAATCAGCCCCAGCATTTT.

The chain is built from TRBV6-5 and TRBJ2-2, with D perhaps TRBD2 (5 bases). Germline lookup yields CDR1 MNHEY and CDR2 SVGAGI. The CDR3 has 12 residues. V lost 5 bases and J 6 bases, leaving 7 bases between the germline ends. CDR3 DNA: TGTGCCAGCAGTACGGACTCCGGGGAGCTGTTTTTT. This sequence encodes CASSTDSGELFF.

This clone was observed a single time. This chain uses TRBV28 with TRBJ2-7; 10 bases line up with TRBD2. The V and J ends lost 4 bases and 6 bases, in that order; junction bases with no gene match: 3. CDR3 length equals 13 residues. Germline CDR1 reads MDHEN; CDR2 reads SYDVKM. The CDR3 DNA sequence: TGTGCCAGCAGTTCTAGCGGGAGTGGCGAGCAGTACTTC. Encoded protein: CASSSSGSGEQYF.

V gene TRBV27 combines with J gene TRBJ2-5, with D possibly being TRBD1 (6 bases). The V gene's germline CDR1 is MNHEY and CDR2 SMNVEV (reference sequence). The CDR3 sequence is 13 residues long. V was shortened by 2 bases and J by 11 bases, with 15 bases between the two germline ends. The CDR3 protein is CASSLRGSGEQYF. CDR3 coding DNA: TGTGCCAGCAGTTTACGGGGATCAGGGGAGCAGTACTTC.

The table lists this clone with a few counts. V and J are TRBV28 and TRBJ1-3; no reliable D call. The germline CDR1 and CDR2 sequences are MDHEN and SYDVKM. V dropped 8 bases and J dropped 4 bases, with 6 bases sitting between them. CDR3 length equals 11 residues. This CDR3 is CASHLGNTIYF. The CDR3 region has the DNA TGTGCCAGCCACTTAGGAAACACCATATATTTT.

This rearrangement joins TRBV21-1 to TRBJ1-1; TRBD1, the table's D call, lacks a check against the DNA. TRBV21-1 is shown as a pseudogene. The length of the CDR3 is 15 residues. CDR3 amino acids: CASSKAGQGDTEAFF. The CDR3 coding sequence is TGTGCCAGCAGCAAAGCTGGGCAGGGGGACACTGAAGCTTTCTTT.

J is TRBJ1-3 and V is TRBV9; D perhaps matches TRBD1 (6 bases). Per the germline V gene, CDR1 is SGDLS and CDR2 is YYNGEE. The V and J ends lost 4 bases and 9 bases respectively, with 14 bases between them. The CDR3 sequence is 13 residues long. The CDR3 DNA sequence: TGTGCCAGCAGCCCCGAGGGGGAGGGCACCATATATTTT. Its protein product is CASSPEGEGTIYF.

V gene TRBV27 combines with J gene TRBJ2-5; weak D call: TRBD2 (5 bases). Germline V gives CDR1 MNHEY, CDR2 SMNVEV (reference sequence). V was trimmed by 6 bases and J by 8 bases, leaving 13 bases between them. The CDR3 consists of 12 residues. CDR3 nucleotide sequence: TGTGCCAGCAGCCCAGTCGGAGGTACCCAGTACTTC. Its protein is CASSPVGGTQYF.

The J gene is TRBJ2-7, the V gene TRBV6-5; the match to TRBD1 covers 7 bases. Germline values: CDR1 MNHEY, CDR2 SVGAGI. The CDR3 length is 12 residues. V shed 9 bases, J shed 2 bases, and the junction held 4 bases outside the gene matches. The CDR3 is CARQGTTYEQYF. As DNA, the CDR3 is TGTGCCAGACAGGGGACGACCTACGAGCAGTACTTC.

A note on this clone: The same CDR3 arises from other DNA sequences in this sample as well. This chain joins TRBV19 and TRBJ2-2; the match to TRBD1 covers 8 bases. Germline V gene sequence: CDR1 LNHDA, CDR2 SQIVND (reference sequence). Trimming removed 3 bases from V and 2 bases from J; junction bases left unmatched: 2. CDR3 length: 15 residues. In nucleotides, the CDR3 is TGTGCCAGTAGTATTACAGGGGGAAACACCGGGGAGCTGTTTTTT. Amino acid sequence: CASSITGGNTGELFF.

V usage is TRBV5-4 and J usage is TRBJ1-2; D gene ambiguous. Germline V gene lookup returns CDR1 SGHNT and CDR2 YYREEE (reference sequence). The CDR3 totals 14 residues. Deletions cut 0 bases from V and 4 bases from J, with 10 bases between. CDR3 DNA: TGTGCCAGCAGCTTGGCATGGGATCCCTATGGCTACACCTTC. Its translation is CASSLAWDPYGYTF.

The chain employs TRBV6-6 and TRBJ1-2, with unresolved D. V lost 2 bases to trimming and J lost 4 bases, with 11 bases between them. CDR3 size: 14 residues. In germline, CDR1 is MNHNY, CDR2 SVGAGI (reference sequence). The CDR3 DNA follows: TGTGCCAGCAGTTACCAACCAAGGGCCTATGGCTACACCTTC. Residues: CASSYQPRAYGYTF.

This clone was detected once. This sequence joins TRBV11-3 and TRBJ2-7; TRBD2 agrees at 7 bases. The J segment lost 4 bases and the V segment lost 5 bases, leaving 11 bases of the junction unmatched. The germline V gene encodes CDR1 SGHNT and CDR2 YENEEA. The CDR3 is 15 amino acids. For the CDR3, the DNA is TGTGCCAGCAGCGAGACTAGCCCAAGACATTACGAGCAGTACTTC. The encoded protein is CASSETSPRHYEQYF.

The chain employs TRBV11-2 and TRBJ2-7; 7 bases line up with TRBD2. This CDR3 contains 15 residues. Germline V gives CDR1 SGHAT, CDR2 FQNNGV. V shed 5 bases and J 2 bases; nucleotides not matched to a gene: 9. The chain's CDR3 is CASSTWGREAYEQYF. CDR3 sequence (DNA): TGTGCCAGCAGCACCTGGGGGAGGGAAGCCTACGAGCAGTACTTC.

The J gene is TRBJ2-1, the V gene TRBV2; 11 nucleotides line up with TRBD1. Trimming took 0 bases from V and 4 from J; bases not matched to a gene: 2. This CDR3 has 16 residues. Per germline, CDR1 SNHLY and CDR2 FYNNEI. CDR3 loop: CASSEAGQGGYNEQFF. In nucleotides, the CDR3 is TGTGCCAGCAGTGAAGCGGGACAGGGGGGGTACAATGAGCAGTTCTTC.

J is TRBJ1-1 and V is TRBV9; D possibly corresponds to TRBD1 (5 bases). V was clipped by 0 bases and J by 1 base, with 7 bases between them. The germline CDR1 and CDR2 sequences are SGDLS and YYNGEE. CDR3 length: 14 residues. In DNA form, the CDR3 reads TGTGCCAGCAGCGTAGGCAGGGCGAACACTGAAGCTTTCTTT. This translates into CASSVGRANTEAFF.

This chain links TRBV27 with TRBJ2-1; tentative D call: TRBD2 (6 bases). Trimming stripped 0 bases from V and 4 bases from J, with 10 bases between. Germline CDR1 is MNHEY and CDR2 is SMNVEV (reference sequence). This CDR3 region has 15 residues. CDR3 nucleotides: TGTGCCAGCAGTTTATCCGGGACTCTATACAATGAGCAGTTCTTC. This translates into CASSLSGTLYNEQFF.

V usage is TRBV30 and J usage is TRBJ2-3; 10 positions match TRBD2. The CDR3 length is 15 residues. V shed 7 bases, J shed 3 bases, and the junction held 10 bases outside the gene matches. Germline loops: CDR1 GTSNPN, CDR2 SVGIG (reference sequence). CDR3 bases: TGTGCCTCAAAAAAAGGACTAGCGGTGACAGATACGCAGTATTTT. Its protein is CASKKGLAVTDTQYF. Drawing the rest from reference TRBV30 and TRBJ2-3, the complete variable domain is SQTIHQWPATLVQPVGSPLSLECTVEGTSNPNLYWYRQAAGRGLQLLFYSVGIGQISSEVPQNLSASRPQDRQFILSSKKLLLSDSGFYLCASKKGLAVTDTQYFGPGTRLTVL.

This chain links TRBV5-4 with TRBJ2-7; D is unresolved. CDR3 length: 14 residues. Germline-derived CDR1 and CDR2 are SGHNT and YYREEE (reference sequence). The germline V and J ends were trimmed by 5 bases and 4 bases, with 16 bases remaining between them. As DNA, the CDR3 is TGTGCCAGCAGTTCTGGTGTGGTCGGATACGAGCAGTACTTC. Protein sequence: CASSSGVVGYEQYF.